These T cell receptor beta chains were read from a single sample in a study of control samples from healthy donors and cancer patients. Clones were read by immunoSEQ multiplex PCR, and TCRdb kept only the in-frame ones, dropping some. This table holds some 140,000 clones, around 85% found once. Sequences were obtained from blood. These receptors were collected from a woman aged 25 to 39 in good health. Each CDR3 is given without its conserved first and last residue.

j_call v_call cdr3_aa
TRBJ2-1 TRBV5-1 ASSLDRTSYNEQF
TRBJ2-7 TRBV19 ASSKYSQGRGGEQY
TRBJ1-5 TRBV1 TSSRGGQGSNQPQH
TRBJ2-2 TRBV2 ASRVLDTDTGELF
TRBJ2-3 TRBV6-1 ASSEELPDTQY
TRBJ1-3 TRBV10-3 AISSPRHSGNTIY
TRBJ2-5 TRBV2 ASSQFGGRSMTETQY
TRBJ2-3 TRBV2 ASNGFSGNRLDTQY
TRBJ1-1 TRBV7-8 ASSELQGGGTEAF
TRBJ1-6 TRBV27 ASSPSTNSPLH
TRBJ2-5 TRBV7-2 ASSLDPGQETQY
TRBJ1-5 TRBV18 ASSPRAGPNQPQH
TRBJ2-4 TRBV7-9 ASSLELTGGKNIQY
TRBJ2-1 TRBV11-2 ASSSGPLHNEQF